Presented here are 24 T cell receptor beta chains from one specimen sequenced in a study of blood T cell repertoires in COVID-19. Produced via immunoSEQ multiplex PCR; TCRdb's table is partial and in-frame only. Among about 190,000 clones listed, 88% were seen once. The sequenced sample consisted of peripheral blood. The receptors come from a human donor in a cohort sampled during active COVID-19.

The chain joins TRBV7-9 to TRBJ2-7, with D possibly TRBD2 on 6 matching bases. CDR3 length: 15 residues. Trimming removed 0 bases from V and 5 bases from J, with 14 bases in between. The germline CDR1 and CDR2 sequences are SEHNR and FQNEAQ (reference sequence). The CDR3: CASSLAHGSDHEQYF. Here the CDR3 DNA reads TGTGCCAGCAGCTTAGCGCACGGGAGTGACCACGAGCAGTACTTC.

The chain carries TRBV7-2 and TRBJ2-7; 8 bases match TRBD2. This CDR3 is built from 17 residues. V was clipped by 1 base and J by 3 bases; unmatched bases: 11. The germline V gene has CDR1 SGHTA and CDR2 FQGNSA. This CDR3 is CASSLVSSGTSGYEQYF. The CDR3 coding sequence is TGTGCCAGCAGCTTAGTCTCCTCTGGGACTAGTGGCTACGAGCAGTACTTC.

This chain connects TRBV7-6 to TRBJ2-2; TRBD2 matches at 7 bases. Germline V gene sequence: CDR1 SGHVS, CDR2 FNYEAQ. After removal of 2 bases from V and 5 bases from J, the junction contained 5 bases not matched to a gene. CDR3 size: 15 residues. CDR3 amino acids: CASSLFLAETGELFF. DNA of the CDR3: TGTGCCAGCAGCTTATTCCTAGCGGAGACCGGGGAGCTGTTTTTT.

V is TRBV9 and J is TRBJ2-7, with D possibly TRBD2 on 6 matching bases. V lost 0 bases, J lost 3 bases, and 13 bases lay in between. The CDR3 loop spans 15 amino acids. Germline CDR1 and CDR2: SGDLS and YYNGEE. The CDR3, as DNA: TGTGCCAGCAGCGTAGCTTGGGACTCCTACTACGAGCAGTACTTC. Translated: CASSVAWDSYYEQYF.

V is TRBV29-1 and J is TRBJ1-2; tentative D call: TRBD1 (6 bases). The CDR3 sequence is 13 residues long. Trimming cost V 4 bases and J 4 bases, with 13 bases left between them. Germline assignment: CDR1 SQVTM and CDR2 ANQGSEA. CDR3 amino acids: CSVVTLGAYGYTF. The CDR3, as DNA: TGCAGCGTTGTGACTCTGGGGGCCTATGGCTACACCTTC. The full variable domain, completed using reference TRBV29-1 and TRBJ1-2, is SAVISQKPSRDICQRGTSLTIQCQVDSQVTMMFWYRQQPGQSLTLIATANQGSEATYESGFVIDKFPISRPNLTFSTLTVSNMSPEDSSIYLCSVVTLGAYGYTFGSGTRLTVV.

This chain joins TRBV9 and TRBJ2-5, with D unresolved. Looked up from germline, CDR1 is SGDLS and CDR2 is YYNGEE. The CDR3 contains 13 residues. The V end was cut by 0 bases, the J end by 3 bases, with 6 bases between. The CDR3 DNA reads TGTGCCAGCAGCGTAGCAGAAGAAGAGACCCAGTACTTC. Amino acid sequence: CASSVAEEETQYF.

The J gene is TRBJ2-1, the V gene TRBV5-4; 14 bases match TRBD2. The CDR3 runs 13 residues. V lost 3 bases and J lost 10; bases outside the gene matches: 0. Germline CDR1 and CDR2: SGHNT and YYREEE (reference sequence). CDR3 sequence (DNA): TGTGCCAGCAGCTGGACTAGCGGGAGGGAGCAGTTCTTC. Translating it yields CASSWTSGREQFF.

The chain recombines TRBV11-2 with TRBJ1-4, with D maybe TRBD1 (5 bases). CDR3 length: 17 amino acids. CDR1 and CDR2 from the germline V gene are SGHAT and FQNNGV. V lost 4 bases and J lost 4, with 19 bases in between. CDR3: CASSSSGRLQGNEKLFF. DNA of the CDR3: TGTGCCAGCAGCTCCTCCGGACGCCTGCAGGGTAATGAAAAACTGTTTTTT.

This clone was recorded a few times. The chain carries TRBV11-2 and TRBJ2-7, with 8 bases that match TRBD1. This CDR3 has 15 amino acids. Germline CDR1 SGHAT, CDR2 FQNNGV. With V trimmed by 3 bases and J by 3 bases, 7 bases remained unmatched. The CDR3 loop reads CASSFADRGNYEQYF. CDR3 nucleotides: TGTGCCAGCAGCTTCGCCGACAGGGGAAACTACGAGCAGTACTTC. The full variable domain, with the rest looked up from reference TRBV11-2 and TRBJ2-7, is EAGVAQSPRYKIIEKRQSVAFWCNPISGHATLYWYQQILGQGPKLLIQFQNNGVVDDSQLPKDRFSAERLKGVDSTLKIQPAKLEDSAVYLCASSFADRGNYEQYFGPGTRLTVT.

The chain is built from TRBV6-5 and TRBJ1-2; tentative D call: TRBD1 (5 bases). The V gene lost 5 bases and the J gene lost 6 bases, with 10 bases spanning the gap. The CDR3 is 12 amino acids. Germline CDR1 MNHEY, CDR2 SVGAGI. The CDR3 DNA sequence: TGTGCCAGCAGTCGGGGGGGAGATGGCTACACCTTC. Its protein product is CASSRGGDGYTF.

This clone was observed a handful of times. V gene TRBV28 combines with J gene TRBJ2-7, with 8 bases identical to TRBD1. The CDR3 covers 13 residues. Germline V lookup: CDR1 MDHEN, CDR2 SYDVKM. Trimming took 4 bases from V and 4 from J; bases not matched to a gene: 3. The CDR3, as DNA: TGTGCCAGCAGTTCAGGGGGCGGATACGAGCAGTACTTC. Amino acid sequence: CASSSGGGYEQYF. Based on the CDR3 plus reference TRBV28 and TRBJ2-7, the full variable domain is DVKVTQSSRYLVKRTGEKVFLECVQDMDHENMFWYRQDPGLGLRLIYFSYDVKMKEKGDIPEGYSVSREKKERFSLILESASTNQTSMYLCASSSGGGYEQYFGPGTRLTVT.

The V and J genes are TRBV5-1 and TRBJ2-7; 7 bases map to TRBD2. Looked up from germline, CDR1 is SGHRS and CDR2 is YFSETQ. With V trimmed by 0 bases and J by 6 bases, 9 bases remained unmatched. This CDR3 spans 15 amino acids. CDR3 sequence reads: CASSLEVLALPEQYF. CDR3 nucleotides: TGCGCCAGCAGCTTGGAGGTACTAGCGCTACCCGAGCAGTACTTC.

The chain employs TRBV7-9 and TRBJ2-3; 8 bases align to TRBD2. The junction had 11 bases not matched to a gene; V was cut back by 6 bases and J by 6 bases. The V gene's germline CDR1 is SEHNR and CDR2 FQNEAQ (reference sequence). The length of the CDR3 is 15 residues. The CDR3 coding sequence is TGTGCCAGCAGACTGGGGACTAGGGGTTTGGATACGCAGTATTTT. Its protein product is CASRLGTRGLDTQYF. Supplemented by reference TRBV7-9 and TRBJ2-3, the full variable domain reads DTGVSQNPRHKITKRGQNVTFRCDPISEHNRLYWYRQTLGQGPEFLTYFQNEAQLEKSRLLSDRFSAERPKGSFSTLEIQRTEQGDSAMYLCASRLGTRGLDTQYFGPGTRLTVL.

As DNA, the CDR3 is TGTGCCAGCAGCAAACCGACAGGGGGCACGTACGAGCAGTACTTC. It codes for CASSKPTGGTYEQYF. The rearrangement uses TRBV5-6 and TRBJ2-7; TRBD1 matches at 10 bases. The CDR3 totals 15 residues. The germline V gene has CDR1 SGHDT and CDR2 YYEEEE. Losses at the gene ends were 4 bases for V and 4 bases for J; bases not matched to a gene: 8.

The sample holds one count of this clone. This chain uses TRBV19 with TRBJ2-1; 7 bases are a match to TRBD1. The CDR3 has 14 residues. The J segment lost 8 bases and the V segment lost 11 bases, leaving 15 bases of the junction unmatched. CDR1 is LNHDA and CDR2 is SQIVND in the germline V gene (reference sequence). CDR3 sequence (DNA): TGTGCCGGAAAGACAGGGAGACCCTTAGATGAGCAGTTCTTC. The encoded protein is CAGKTGRPLDEQFF. Together with reference TRBV19 and TRBJ2-1, the CDR3 gives the full variable domain: DGGITQSPKYLFRKEGQNVTLSCEQNLNHDAMYWYRQDPGQGLRLIYYSQIVNDFQKGDIAEGYSVSREKKESFPLTVTSAQKNPTAFYLCAGKTGRPLDEQFFGPGTRLTVL.

The chain combines TRBV30 with TRBJ2-4, with a possible D match to TRBD2 (5 bases). Germline V gives CDR1 GTSNPN, CDR2 SVGIG (reference sequence). The CDR3 consists of 17 residues. Trimming left V 0 bases short and J 0 bases short, with 15 bases between. The CDR3 DNA reads as TGTGCCTGGAGTGTACGGACGGTGACTATAGCCAAAAACATTCAGTACTTC. It is translated as CAWSVRTVTIAKNIQYF.

The chain employs TRBV11-2 and TRBJ2-7; 10 bases are a match to TRBD2. Trimming removed 2 bases from V and 2 bases from J; junction bases left unmatched: 6. The CDR3 contains 16 residues. CDR1 and CDR2 from the germline V gene are SGHAT and FQNNGV. Written as DNA, the CDR3 is TGTGCCAGCAGCTTACAACATAGCGGGAGGCCCTACGAGCAGTACTTC. It encodes CASSLQHSGRPYEQYF. Based on the CDR3 plus reference TRBV11-2 and TRBJ2-7, the full variable domain is EAGVAQSPRYKIIEKRQSVAFWCNPISGHATLYWYQQILGQGPKLLIQFQNNGVVDDSQLPKDRFSAERLKGVDSTLKIQPAKLEDSAVYLCASSLQHSGRPYEQYFGPGTRLTVT.

This chain joins TRBV27 and TRBJ1-6, with TRBD1 as a possible D gene (6 bases). Germline CDR1 and CDR2: MNHEY and SMNVEV (reference sequence). Trimming left V 5 bases short and J 4 bases short, with 9 bases between. The CDR3 loop spans 14 amino acids. The CDR3 here is CASSRQEYNSPLHF. The CDR3 DNA is TGTGCCAGCAGTCGACAGGAGTATAATTCACCCCTCCACTTT.

This chain connects TRBV18 to TRBJ2-5; D possibly corresponds to TRBD2 (6 bases). Germline values: CDR1 KGHSH, CDR2 LQKENI. V was clipped by 3 bases and J by 3 bases, with 11 bases between them. CDR3 size: 14 residues. The CDR3 DNA reads TGTGCCAGCTCACCTCAGGCGGGAAAAGAGACCCAGTACTTC. Translated, it gives CASSPQAGKETQYF. The full variable domain, with the rest looked up from reference TRBV18 and TRBJ2-5, is NAGVMQNPRHLVRRRGQEARLRCSPMKGHSHVYWYRQLPEEGLKFMVYLQKENIIDESGMPKERFSAEFPKEGPSILRIQQVVRGDSAAYFCASSPQAGKETQYFGPGTRLLVL.

This clone was observed a single time. This sequence joins TRBV18 and TRBJ2-7, with 9 nucleotides matching TRBD2. The CDR3 is 13 residues long. The junction had 10 bases not matched to a gene; V was cut back by 3 bases and J by 13 bases. Germline-derived CDR1 and CDR2 are KGHSH and LQKENI. CDR3 nucleotide sequence: TGTGCCAGCTCACCGTGGATGCGGGAGGGTTTTTACTTC. Encoded protein: CASSPWMREGFYF.

The DNA of the CDR3 is TGTGCCAGCAGTCGGGGGGGGCTCGGTACTGAAGCTTTCTTT. Residues: CASSRGGLGTEAFF. This chain connects TRBV6-2 or TRBV6-3 to TRBJ1-1; D is perhaps TRBD1 (6 bases). The V and J ends lost 5 bases and 5 bases respectively, with 15 bases between them. Germline V gene sequence: CDR1 MNHEY, CDR2 SVGEGT. The CDR3 sequence is 14 residues long.

The chain combines TRBV19 with TRBJ1-5; no definite D call. CDR1 and CDR2 from the germline V gene are LNHDA and SQIVND (reference sequence). This CDR3 has 15 amino acids. Trimming took 5 bases from V and 2 from J, leaving 13 bases between them. This CDR3 reads CASSLRDVGNQPQHF. CDR3 bases: TGTGCCAGTAGTCTGCGGGATGTGGGCAATCAGCCCCAGCATTTT.

This clone was detected once. The chain employs TRBV28 and TRBJ1-2, with D tentatively TRBD1 (5 bases). This CDR3 region has 13 residues. Trimming cost V 4 bases and J 8 bases, with 14 bases left between them. In germline, CDR1 is MDHEN, CDR2 SYDVKM. The CDR3: CASSWTGTIGYTF. The CDR3 DNA reads TGTGCCAGCAGTTGGACGGGGACTATCGGCTACACCTTC.

The V and J genes are TRBV4-1 and TRBJ2-5, with TRBD1 matching over 9 bases. CDR1 and CDR2 (germline): MGHRA, YSYEKL. The length of the CDR3 is 17 residues. Trimming took 8 bases from V and 5 from J; bases not matched to a gene: 18. The CDR3 DNA reads as TGCGCCAGCGGAAGTGGGATAGGACAGGGGCCTGGGGAGACCCAGTACTTC. Amino acid sequence: CASGSGIGQGPGETQYF.